Sequencing of this TCR beta chain was carried out in a study of cytomegalovirus exposure and HLA in healthy donors. PCR amplification relied on 60 Vbeta primers (plus 13 Jbeta primers). Measured with immunoSEQ multiplex PCR; TCRdb has only the in-frame clones, and not every one. Of fewer than 100,000 clones in the sample, approximately 75% are singletons; the top ten hold roughly 3.8%. The germline CDR1 and CDR2 sequences are SNHLY and FYNNEI. V lost 7 bases and J 7 bases, leaving 17 bases between the germline ends. This CDR3 region has 13 residues. At least ten counts were recorded for this clone. The source material was PBMCs. The genes are TRBV2 and TRBJ2-7, with a weak D call TRBD1 (6 bases). The TCR sequence derives from a woman between 40 and 50 years old in good health and CMV-seronegative. Written as DNA, the CDR3 is TGTGCCAGCAACGACGGACAGCGTGAAGAGCAGTACTTC. Translating gives CASNDGQREEQYF.